This T cell receptor (beta chain) is drawn from a study of cytomegalovirus exposure and HLA in healthy donors. Study in general: Previous work identified 117 million unique TCR beta sequences from about 179 million T cells.

Findings and caveats of the study: It was only CMV serostatus that was available as immune exposure information. Reported findings show TCR beta sequences accurately forecast HLA-A and HLA-B alleles in most subjects. Among TCR beta chains, those listed as cytomegalovirus-associated numbered under 200.

Vbeta (60) and Jbeta (13) primers were used in the PCR. The repertoire was sequenced with immunoSEQ multiplex PCR; TCRdb's copy has only in-frame clones and lacks some. The sample lists around 200,000 clones, roughly 80% occurring once. Germline lookup yields CDR1 MNHEY and CDR2 SMNVEV (reference sequence). Trimming took 4 bases from V and 4 from J; bases not matched to a gene: 4. This CDR3 spans 15 amino acids. Notes on this clone: Its target is not known.

Sequencing was done on a sample of PBMCs. This chain uses TRBV27 with TRBJ1-5, with 10 bases fitting TRBD1. This TCR came from a man aged 35 to 55 in good health and CMV-seropositive. The CDR3 loop reads CASSSPGQGNQPQHF. The CDR3 DNA sequence: TGTGCCAGCAGTTCCCCGGGACAGGGGAATCAGCCCCAGCATTTT.